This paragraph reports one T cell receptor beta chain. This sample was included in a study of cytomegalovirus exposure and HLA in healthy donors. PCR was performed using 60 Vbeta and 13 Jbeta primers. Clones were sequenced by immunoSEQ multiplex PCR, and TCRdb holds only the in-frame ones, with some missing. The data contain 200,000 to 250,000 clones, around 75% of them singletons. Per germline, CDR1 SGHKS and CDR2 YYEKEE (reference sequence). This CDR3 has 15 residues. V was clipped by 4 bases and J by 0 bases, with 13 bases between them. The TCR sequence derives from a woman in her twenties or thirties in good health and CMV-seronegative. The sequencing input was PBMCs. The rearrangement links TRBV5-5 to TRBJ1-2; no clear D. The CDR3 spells CASSGSLISNYGYTF. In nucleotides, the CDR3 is TGTGCCAGCAGCGGTAGCCTTATCTCTAACTATGGCTACACCTTC.